The 3 T cell receptor beta chains given below trace back to one sample, sequenced in a study of a mutant IDH1 vaccine in newly diagnosed glioma. Time point of the sample: baseline, week 1 (first vaccination visit). Treatment specified: pre-vaccination baseline after standard-of-care therapy. TCRdb's table, derived via immunoSEQ multiplex PCR, lists solely in-frame clones and lacks some. The sample records some 100,000 clones, 83% being singletons. Sequenced here: PBMCs, sampled from a glioma patient treated with radiotherapy, temozolomide or both. These receptors came from a woman aged 50 to 65 with glioma.

The gene calls are TRBV15 and TRBJ2-1, with 9 positions matching TRBD1. Germline V gene data show CDR1 as LNHNV and CDR2 as YYDKDF (reference sequence). The CDR3 runs 15 residues. V lost 0 bases and J lost 10; bases outside the gene matches: 7. In nucleotides, the CDR3 is TGTGCCACCAGCAGAGATCAGGGACAGGGTCACGAGCAGTTCTTC. Encoded protein: CATSRDQGQGHEQFF. Full variable domain (rest looked up from reference TRBV15 and TRBJ2-1): DAMVIQNPRYQVTQFGKPVTLSCSQTLNHNVMYWYQQKSSQAPKLLFHYYDKDFNNEADTPDNFQSRRPNTSFCFLDIRSPGLGDTAMYLCATSRDQGQGHEQFFGPGTRLTVL.

V usage is TRBV14 and J usage is TRBJ1-1; weak D call: TRBD1 (5 bases). The CDR3 totals 16 residues. The V and J ends lost 4 bases and 0 bases respectively, with 15 bases between them. CDR1 and CDR2 from the germline V gene are SGHDN and FVKESK. The CDR3 sequence is CASSPLGGIMNTEAFF. CDR3 bases: TGTGCCAGCAGCCCCCTTGGGGGGATTATGAACACTGAAGCTTTCTTT.

CDR3 coding DNA: TGTGCCAGTAGTGGGGAGGGACGGATCTCTGGAAACACCATATATTTT. Its protein product is CASSGEGRISGNTIYF. This sequence joins TRBV19 and TRBJ1-3; D is perhaps TRBD1 (5 bases). This CDR3 region has 16 residues. V lost 5 bases, J lost 0 bases, and 14 bases lay in between. Germline V CDR1 and CDR2: LNHDA, SQIVND (reference sequence). Based on the CDR3 plus reference TRBV19 and TRBJ1-3, the full variable domain is DGGITQSPKYLFRKEGQNVTLSCEQNLNHDAMYWYRQDPGQGLRLIYYSQIVNDFQKGDIAEGYSVSREKKESFPLTVTSAQKNPTAFYLCASSGEGRISGNTIYFGEGSWLTVV.